This TCR beta chain was sequenced for a study of blood T cell repertoires in COVID-19. Produced via immunoSEQ multiplex PCR; TCRdb's table is partial and in-frame only. The data contain around 250,000 clones, about 91% of them singletons. Sample: PBMCs or T cells enriched from blood (not recorded which). This TCR was sampled from a human donor in a cohort exposed to, infected with or recovered from COVID-19 (not recorded which). The donor label of this sample is uncertain.

In DNA, the CDR3 is TGTGCCACCAGAGGGACACCTTTCGAGAATGAGCAGTTCTTC. It translates to CATRGTPFENEQFF. The chain is built from TRBV10-3 and TRBJ2-1, with D maybe TRBD1 (6 bases). Germline CDR1 ENHRY, CDR2 SYGVKD. With 10 bases removed from V and 7 bases from J, the gap between germline ends came to 20 bases. The CDR3 extends over 14 amino acids.